The 32 T cell receptor beta chains reported below all come from one sample, sequenced in a study of vaccination effects on CD4 cells after COVID-19. No antigen has been assigned to these receptors. With the ViraFEST assay, the study expanded antigen-specific CD4+ T cells using viral peptide pools, then sequenced them. CD4+ T cells were isolated after approximately 10 days of culture. The cohort was immunized with two doses of either the BNT162b2 or mRNA-1273 vaccine. Some clones are missing from TCRdb's copy, which holds only in-frame ones; the method was immunoSEQ multiplex PCR. The sample records under 80,000 clones, under 85% being singletons. The material sequenced was CD4+ T cells from PBMCs cultured with HCoV-OC43 spike peptides, taken after COVID-19 vaccination. Subset denoted: HCoV-OC43 spike overlapping peptide pool stimulation. Receptors originate from a human donor who received a COVID-19 vaccine.

The chain joins TRBV6-5 to TRBJ2-1; 8 bases align to TRBD1. The CDR3 totals 15 residues. Unmatched junction bases numbered 8, after V lost 6 bases and J lost 4 bases. The germline V gene has CDR1 MNHEY and CDR2 SVGAGI. CDR3 loop: CASRNGQGSYNEQFF. CDR3 nucleotide sequence: TGTGCCAGCAGAAACGGACAGGGATCTTACAATGAGCAGTTCTTC.

This sequence joins TRBV30 and TRBJ2-3, with TRBD1 as a possible D gene (6 bases). This CDR3 is 14 amino acids long. Trimming removed 1 base from V and 3 bases from J, with 11 bases in between. The germline V gene has CDR1 GTSNPN and CDR2 SVGIG (reference sequence). The DNA of the CDR3 is TGTGCCTGGAGTGGGGGGCTTACAACAGATACGCAGTATTTT. As protein: CAWSGGLTTDTQYF.

This chain connects TRBV29-1 to TRBJ1-1; D gene unclear. This CDR3 is 12 amino acids long. Germline-derived CDR1 and CDR2 are SQVTM and ANQGSEA. V was shortened by 4 bases and J by 1 base, with 7 bases between the two germline ends. CDR3 in amino acids: CSVVPTNTEAFF. CDR3 sequence (DNA): TGCAGCGTTGTACCCACGAACACTGAAGCTTTCTTT.

V and J are TRBV18 and TRBJ1-2; a possible D gene is TRBD1 (5 bases). CDR1 and CDR2 from the germline V gene are KGHSH and LQKENI. The ends were cut back, 3 bases at V and 9 bases at J, with 17 bases in the middle. This CDR3 has 14 residues. The CDR3 region has the DNA TGTGCCAGCTCACCCCCAACAGGCACTACGAGCTACACCTTC. The encoded protein is CASSPPTGTTSYTF. The complete variable domain, with remaining parts taken from reference TRBV18 and TRBJ1-2, reads NAGVMQNPRHLVRRRGQEARLRCSPMKGHSHVYWYRQLPEEGLKFMVYLQKENIIDESGMPKERFSAEFPKEGPSILRIQQVVRGDSAAYFCASSPPTGTTSYTFGSGTRLTVV.

V gene TRBV2 combines with J gene TRBJ1-5; no clear D. V was trimmed by 4 bases and J by 4 bases, leaving 8 bases between them. Germline V gives CDR1 SNHLY, CDR2 FYNNEI. The CDR3 has 13 amino acids. CDR3 nucleotide sequence: TGTGCCAGCAGTGCCCAAAGTAATCAGCCCCAGCATTTT. Amino acids: CASSAQSNQPQHF.

This clone was seen a single time. This chain links TRBV6-5 with TRBJ2-5, with 11 bases that match TRBD2. Germline V gives CDR1 MNHEY, CDR2 SVGAGI. There are 15 residues in the CDR3. The J segment lost 5 bases and the V segment lost 3 bases, leaving 5 bases of the junction unmatched. The CDR3 spells CASSYRSGGEETQYF. The CDR3 DNA sequence: TGTGCCAGCAGTTATCGTAGCGGGGGGGAGGAGACCCAGTACTTC.

DNA of the CDR3: TGTGCCAGCTCACCACCGACAGGGGCAGAAGGAGGCTACACCTTC. Protein sequence: CASSPPTGAEGGYTF. This rearrangement joins TRBV18 to TRBJ1-2; 8 bases are shared with TRBD1. The trim removed 0 bases at V and 8 bases at J, leaving 8 bases unmatched. CDR3 length: 15 amino acids. Germline CDR1 is KGHSH and CDR2 is LQKENI.

This rearrangement joins TRBV28 to TRBJ1-2, with TRBD1 matching over 9 bases. Trimming took 5 bases from V and 8 from J; bases not matched to a gene: 9. Germline CDR1 MDHEN, CDR2 SYDVKM. This CDR3 region has 14 residues. CDR3 in DNA: TGTGCCAGCAGTCTCAAGACAGGGGGAGACGGCTACACCTTC. Its protein is CASSLKTGGDGYTF.

The chain employs TRBV5-4 and TRBJ2-1; 7 bases agree with TRBD1. This CDR3 spans 14 amino acids. From germline, CDR1 is SGHNT and CDR2 YYREEE (reference sequence). With V trimmed by 4 bases and J by 6 bases, 7 bases remained unmatched. CDR3 residues: CASSTRAGGNEQFF. CDR3 nucleotides: TGTGCCAGCAGCACCAGGGCAGGGGGCAATGAGCAGTTCTTC.

The J gene is TRBJ1-2, the V gene TRBV4-3; D call uncertain. The germline V gene encodes CDR1 LGHNA and CDR2 YSLEER. Trimming shortened V by 0 bases and J by 6 bases, and 11 bases separated the two germline ends. CDR3 length: 14 residues. CDR3 protein: CASSQDTQTHGYTF. DNA for the CDR3: TGCGCCAGCAGCCAAGATACCCAGACCCATGGCTACACCTTC.

The rearrangement joins TRBV25-1 to TRBJ1-6, with D unresolved. Trimming removed 5 bases from V and 10 bases from J, with 18 bases in between. The CDR3 contains 15 residues. Germline-derived CDR1 and CDR2 are MGHDK and SYGVNS. The CDR3 coding sequence is TGTGCCAGCAGTCCCCTCCAGTTGTTAGGGTCACCCCTCCACTTT. This encodes CASSPLQLLGSPLHF. The whole variable domain, filled in from reference TRBV25-1 and TRBJ1-6, reads EADIYQTPRYLVIGTGKKITLECSQTMGHDKMYWYQQDPGMELHLIHYSYGVNSTEKGDLSSESTVSRIRTEHFPLTLESARPSHTSQYLCASSPLQLLGSPLHFGNGTRLTVT.

The genes are TRBV7-2 and TRBJ1-2; no reliable D call. The CDR3 spans 14 residues. Trimming pared 7 bases from V and 4 bases from J, leaving 16 bases between. Germline loops: CDR1 SGHTA, CDR2 FQGNSA. CDR3 sequence: CASNPTANVYGYTF. Written as DNA, the CDR3 is TGTGCCAGCAACCCGACGGCAAACGTCTATGGCTACACCTTC.

The chain uses TRBV5-4 and TRBJ2-2; 9 bases match TRBD1. V was clipped by 5 bases and J by 7 bases; unmatched bases: 9. The CDR3 is 15 residues long. The germline V gene has CDR1 SGHNT and CDR2 YYREEE (reference sequence). Here the CDR3 reads CASRTLQGANGELFF. The CDR3 DNA reads as TGTGCCAGCAGAACCCTACAGGGGGCGAACGGGGAGCTGTTTTTT.

The chain combines TRBV29-1 with TRBJ2-1, with TRBD1 as a possible D gene (6 bases). V shed 0 bases and J shed 7 bases, with 19 bases lying between them. Germline V CDR1 and CDR2: SQVTM, ANQGSEA. The CDR3 runs to 16 residues. The CDR3 coding sequence is TGCAGCGTTGAAGAGAGAAACAGGGTATCGGGTAATGAGCAGTTCTTC. Translating gives CSVEERNRVSGNEQFF.

The chain links TRBV11-2 to TRBJ2-7, with D perhaps TRBD1 (6 bases). The CDR3 length is 14 residues. The germline V gene has CDR1 SGHAT and CDR2 FQNNGV. Trimming took 5 bases from V and 7 from J, leaving 18 bases between them. The CDR3 bases are TGTGCCAGCAGCGCAACCGGGACAACGGGAGAGCAGTACGTC. Protein sequence: CASSATGTTGEQYV.

V gene TRBV6-4 combines with J gene TRBJ2-2; no reliable D call. V was pared by 5 bases and J by 6 bases, with 19 bases between. Germline loops: CDR1 MRHNA, CDR2 SNTAGT. The CDR3 contains 16 residues. The CDR3 nucleotides are TGTGCCAGCAGTCCTGGGCTGGAGAGGAAGGCCGGGGAGCTGTTTTTT. Translation gives CASSPGLERKAGELFF.

The J gene is TRBJ1-5, the V gene TRBV6-1; a possible D gene is TRBD1 (5 bases). Trimming took off 2 bases at V and 7 bases at J, with 6 bases between the two ends. The length of the CDR3 is 12 residues. Germline CDR1 reads MNHNS; CDR2 reads SASEGT. CDR3 sequence: CASSERDQPQHF. CDR3 bases: TGTGCCAGCAGTGAAAGGGACCAGCCCCAGCATTTT.

The chain employs TRBV6-5 and TRBJ2-7, with D perhaps assigned TRBD1 or TRBD2 (5 bases each). This CDR3 is built from 14 residues. The V end was cut by 8 bases, the J end by 4 bases, with 18 bases between. Looked up from germline, CDR1 is MNHEY and CDR2 is SVGAGI. Written as DNA, the CDR3 is TGTGCCAGCCGAGGCCGGGGCACCAAGTACGAGCAGTACGTC. Its translation is CASRGRGTKYEQYV.

This clone came up once. The chain is built from TRBV2 and TRBJ1-1; D is unresolved. Trimming removed 6 bases from V and 4 bases from J, with 12 bases in between. This CDR3 contains 13 residues. Per the germline V gene, CDR1 is SNHLY and CDR2 is FYNNEI. The CDR3 here is CASRREGGTEAFF. For the CDR3, the DNA is TGTGCCAGCAGAAGGGAGGGAGGCACTGAAGCTTTCTTT.

This clone was observed a few times. The V call is TRBV1, the J call TRBJ1-1. TRBV1 is a pseudogene. CDR3 length: 13 residues. CDR3 nucleotide sequence: TGCACCAGCAGCCAAGATGTCCGCACTGAAGCTTTCTTT. This gives the protein CTSSQDVRTEAFF.

The V and J genes are TRBV5-1 and TRBJ2-6; D is perhaps TRBD2 (5 bases). The germline V gene has CDR1 SGHRS and CDR2 YFSETQ. This CDR3 spans 15 amino acids. V gave up 0 bases and J gave up 2 bases, with 6 bases separating them. The chain's CDR3 is CASSLGGTGANVLTF. CDR3 coding DNA: TGCGCCAGCAGCTTGGGAGGGACTGGGGCCAACGTCCTGACTTTC.

The CDR3 DNA follows: TGTGCCAGCAGCTCCCAGGTGGGCTACGAGCAGTACGTC. Amino acid sequence: CASSSQVGYEQYV. V usage is TRBV5-6 and J usage is TRBJ2-7; no reliable D call. CDR1 is SGHDT and CDR2 is YYEEEE in the germline V gene. V was shortened by 3 bases and J by 3 bases, with 10 bases between the two germline ends. The CDR3 totals 13 residues.

The chain employs TRBV7-3 and TRBJ2-2; D is undetermined. Deletions cut 2 bases from V and 5 bases from J, with 9 bases between. Germline values: CDR1 SGHTA, CDR2 FQGTGA. This CDR3 comprises 14 residues. CDR3 nucleotides: TGTGCCAGCAGCTTATGGTCAGCGACCGGGGAGCTGTTTTTT. This sequence encodes CASSLWSATGELFF.

J is TRBJ2-2 and V is TRBV5-5; D is unresolved. The CDR3 runs 16 residues. V was clipped by 0 bases and J by 0 bases, with 9 bases between them. The germline gives CDR1 SGHKS, CDR2 YYEKEE (reference sequence). CDR3 amino acids: CASSLDQITNTGELFF. CDR3 nucleotide sequence: TGTGCCAGCAGCTTGGATCAGATAACGAACACCGGGGAGCTGTTTTTT. The complete variable domain, with remaining parts taken from reference TRBV5-5 and TRBJ2-2, reads DAGVTQSPTHLIKTRGQQVTLRCSPISGHKSVSWYQQVLGQGPQFIFQYYEKEERGRGNFPDRFSARQFPNYSSELNVNALLLGDSALYLCASSLDQITNTGELFFGEGSRLTVL.

V usage is TRBV11-3 and J usage is TRBJ2-5; 9 positions agree with TRBD1. Looked up from germline, CDR1 is SGHNT and CDR2 is YENEEA. Germline trimming cut 5 bases from V and 4 bases from J; bases unmatched to any gene: 8. This CDR3 comprises 15 residues. Written as DNA, the CDR3 is TGTGCCAGCAGCCCCGGGACAGGGATTGCAGAGACCCAGTACTTC. Its translation is CASSPGTGIAETQYF.

The chain joins TRBV7-8 to TRBJ1-1; the match to TRBD1 covers 8 bases. The CDR3 has 15 residues. The germline V gene encodes CDR1 SGHVS and CDR2 FQNEAQ. J gave up 5 bases and V 5 bases, and 10 bases lay outside the gene matches. CDR3 in amino acids: CASSPRDRSYTEAFF. The DNA for the CDR3 is TGTGCCAGCAGCCCCCGGGACAGGAGTTATACTGAAGCTTTCTTT.

The chain recombines TRBV3-1 (or the pseudogene TRBV3-2) with TRBJ1-2, with TRBD1 matching over 9 bases. Germline V gene data show CDR1 as LGHDT and CDR2 as YNNKEL (reference sequence). J was trimmed by 6 bases and V by 3 bases; bases with no gene match: 14. The CDR3 has 17 amino acids. In DNA form, the CDR3 reads TGTGCCAGCAGCCAGCCGGGACAGGGACGACGGTGGGATGGCTACACCTTC. The encoded protein is CASSQPGQGRRWDGYTF.

The CDR3 DNA follows: TGTGCCAGCACCTTCAGCACCACCTACGAGCAGTACGTC. This translates into CASTFSTTYEQYV. This rearrangement joins TRBV2 to TRBJ2-7; no clear D. The V gene's germline CDR1 is SNHLY and CDR2 FYNNEI. CDR3 size: 13 residues. V was trimmed by 7 bases and J by 2 bases, leaving 12 bases between them.

This sequence joins TRBV3-1 (or the pseudogene TRBV3-2) and TRBJ1-5; tentative D call: TRBD1 (6 bases). The CDR3 runs 13 residues. Germline V gene data show CDR1 as LGHDT and CDR2 as YNNKEL (reference sequence). Trimming took off 1 base at V and 7 bases at J, with 8 bases between the two ends. Written as DNA, the CDR3 is TGTGCCAGCAGCCAAGTGGGGGCCCAGCCCCAGCATTTT. Translation: CASSQVGAQPQHF.

The CDR3 bases are TGTGCCAGCAGCCAGCAGGGGGCCCTTCAAGAGACCCAGTACTTC. Its translation is CASSQQGALQETQYF. The chain links TRBV3-1 (or the pseudogene TRBV3-2) to TRBJ2-5, with 8 bases aligning to TRBD1. The CDR3 consists of 15 residues. Trimming took 3 bases from V and 2 from J; bases not matched to a gene: 5. From germline, CDR1 is LGHDT and CDR2 YNNKEL (reference sequence).

The J gene is TRBJ1-2, the V gene TRBV11-2, with D maybe TRBD1 (6 bases). V lost 1 base to trimming and J lost 0 bases, with 12 bases between them. The CDR3 contains 16 residues. Germline loops: CDR1 SGHAT, CDR2 FQNNGV. The CDR3 DNA is TGTGCCAGCAGCTTAGTGACAGGCCAGACTAACTATGGCTACACCTTC. Amino acid sequence: CASSLVTGQTNYGYTF. Full variable domain (rest looked up from reference TRBV11-2 and TRBJ1-2): EAGVAQSPRYKIIEKRQSVAFWCNPISGHATLYWYQQILGQGPKLLIQFQNNGVVDDSQLPKDRFSAERLKGVDSTLKIQPAKLEDSAVYLCASSLVTGQTNYGYTFGSGTRLTVV.

This clone was counted a few times. This CDR3 is CASSFRRADLSFV. The CDR3 bases are TGTGCCAGCAGCTTCAGACGGGCTGATCTTAGTTTCGTC. V is TRBV5-6 and J is TRBJ2-7; D gene ambiguous. This CDR3 is 13 amino acids long. CDR1 SGHDT and CDR2 YYEEEE come from the germline V gene.